A selection of T cell receptor beta chains follows, all from one sample in a study of radiotherapy plus CTLA-4 blockade in lung cancer. Using immunoSEQ multiplex PCR, the repertoire was profiled, and TCRdb retains in-frame clones only, with some absent. The sample gives 80,000 or so clones, more than 60% of which show up once; approximately 24% is in the top ten. The source was peripheral blood, collected from a patient treated with radiotherapy plus ipilimumab. Receptors were obtained from a human donor with non-small cell lung cancer whose response to radiotherapy plus ipilimumab could not be evaluated. Some clones in this sample may be carry-over from other donors' samples. Each CDR3 is given with its conserved first and last residue. D genes are given only for firm matches. Size is omitted from some rows. Given values are once, few, many or a class for expanded clones.

clone size	D gene	V gene	J gene	CDR3 protein	CDR3 DNA
.	TRBD2	TRBV7-8	TRBJ2-1	CASSITGTSGTSSYNEQFF	TGTGCCAGCAGCATAACCGGGACTAGCGGGACCAGCTCCTACAATGAGCAGTTCTTC
.	TRBD1	TRBV7-9	TRBJ1-4	CASSFPSGTGGEKLFF	TGTGCCAGCAGCTTCCCTTCCGGGACAGGGGGGGAAAAACTGTTTTTT
.	.	TRBV6-5	TRBJ2-1	CASSYLSSYNEQFF	TGTGCCAGCAGTTACCTCAGCTCCTACAATGAGCAGTTCTTC
.	TRBD2	TRBV27	TRBJ2-7	CASSPRLAGATYEQYF	TGTGCCAGCAGCCCCAGACTAGCGGGGGCCACCTACGAGCAGTACTTC
.	.	TRBV9	TRBJ2-3	CASSVVGDPGTQYF	TGTGCCAGCAGCGTAGTCGGAGATCCGGGTACGCAGTATTTT
once	.	TRBV27	TRBJ1-1	CASSSSERGEAFF	.
.	TRBD1	TRBV7-6	TRBJ2-5	CASSLVGQGGTQYF	TGTGCCAGCAGCTTAGTGGGACAGGGTGGGACCCAGTACTTC
.	.	TRBV5-5	TRBJ1-5	CASSFRYQNQPQHF	TGTGCCAGCAGCTTCAGGTACCAAAATCAGCCCCAGCATTTT
.	TRBD1	TRBV5-5	TRBJ1-2	CASSTPTGVYGYTF	TGTGCCAGCAGCACCCCGACAGGGGTCTATGGCTACACCTTC
.	.	TRBV19	TRBJ1-5	CASSDGGKDNQPQHF	TGTGCCAGTAGTGATGGAGGGAAGGACAATCAGCCCCAGCATTTT
once	.	TRBV9	TRBJ1-1	CASSVEAGRPEAFF	TGTGCCAGCAGCGTAGAAGCAGGGCGCCCTGAAGCTTTCTTT
.	TRBD1	TRBV5-1	TRBJ2-3	CASSLGQGSQYF	TGCGCCAGCAGCTTGGGACAGGGTTCGCAGTATTTT
.	.	TRBV5-4	TRBJ1-6	CASSKGQGKSPLHF	TGTGCCAGCAGCAAGGGGCAGGGGAAGTCACCCCTCCACTTT
.	TRBD1	TRBV2	TRBJ2-5	CASILDRGRGETQYF	TGTGCCAGCATATTGGACAGGGGGCGAGGTGAGACCCAGTACTTC
.	.	TRBV7-9	TRBJ1-4	CASSLGQKADEKLFF	TGTGCCAGCAGCTTAGGGCAGAAAGCGGATGAAAAACTGTTTTTT
.	TRBD2	TRBV4-2	TRBJ2-7	CASSQERAGGSEQYF	TGTGCCAGCAGCCAAGAGCGAGCGGGGGGCAGCGAGCAGTACTTC
.	.	TRBV6-5	TRBJ2-1	CASSYRGAPNEQFF	TGTGCCAGCAGTTACCGCGGGGCCCCCAATGAGCAGTTCTTC
.	TRBD1	TRBV4-2	TRBJ2-2	CASSLDRGLVAGELFF	TGTGCCAGCAGCCTAGACAGGGGGCTTGTCGCCGGGGAGCTGTTTTTT
.	.	TRBV4-3	TRBJ1-5	CASSQQRNQPQHF	TGCGCCAGCAGCCAACAGCGTAATCAGCCCCAGCATTTT
.	.	TRBV5-1	TRBJ1-4	CASSLPGGTNEKLFF	TGCGCCAGCAGCTTACCGGGGGGCACTAATGAAAAACTGTTTTTT
.	TRBD2	TRBV19	TRBJ2-3	CASSARLAGGFTDTQYF	TGTGCCAGTAGTGCCCGACTAGCGGGGGGTTTCACAGATACGCAGTATTTT
.	.	TRBV18	TRBJ1-2	CASSPTGINYGYTF	TGTGCCAGCTCACCGACAGGAATTAACTATGGCTACACCTTC
.	.	TRBV2	TRBJ1-1	CASTSVTANTEAFF	TGTGCCAGCACTTCCGTGACAGCGAACACTGAAGCTTTCTTT
few	.	TRBV20-1	TRBJ1-2	CSARYNAGYTF	TGCAGTGCTAGGTACAACGCTGGCTACACCTTC
.	TRBD2	TRBV7-2	TRBJ2-7	CASSRSGVPGDEQYF	TGTGCCAGCAGCCGGAGCGGGGTTCCTGGCGACGAGCAGTACTTC
.	.	TRBV6-5	TRBJ1-4	CASRRTHEKLFF	TGTGCCAGCAGAAGGACACATGAAAAACTGTTTTTT
.	TRBD1	TRBV18	TRBJ2-7	CASSSGQTYEQYF	TGTGCCAGCTCATCGGGACAGACCTACGAGCAGTACTTC
.	.	TRBV7-3	TRBJ2-1	CASSLKQGSEQFF	TGTGCCAGCAGCTTAAAGCAGGGCAGTGAGCAGTTCTTC
.	TRBD2	TRBV7-2	TRBJ2-7	CASSRTVPALAGPRYEQYF	TGTGCCAGCAGCCGAACCGTTCCTGCTTTAGCGGGGCCCCGCTACGAGCAGTACTTC
.	.	TRBV7-3	TRBJ1-6	CASSSQGRSSPLHF	TGTGCCAGCAGCTCACAGGGACGGAGTTCACCCCTCCACTTT
.	TRBD1	TRBV9	TRBJ2-1	CASSSGAQQGWEQFF	TGTGCCAGCAGCTCCGGGGCCCAACAGGGGTGGGAGCAGTTCTTC
.	.	TRBV5-1	TRBJ1-3	CASSFDGSSGNTIYF	TGCGCCAGCAGTTTCGACGGGAGCTCTGGAAACACCATATATTTT
.	TRBD1	TRBV5-1	TRBJ2-1	CASSFWGQGADRPNEQFF	TGCGCCAGCAGCTTCTGGGGGCAGGGGGCGGATAGACCTAATGAGCAGTTCTTC
.	TRBD1	TRBV2	TRBJ1-6	CASSDYDRGPNSPLHF	TGTGCCAGCAGTGACTACGACAGGGGGCCTAATTCACCCCTCCACTTT
.	.	TRBV7-3	TRBJ2-2	CASSLTLNTGELFF	TGTGCCAGCAGCTTAACTCTCAACACCGGGGAGCTGTTTTTT
.	TRBD1	TRBV4-1	TRBJ1-5	CASSLDGQVNQPQHF	TGCGCCAGCAGCCTTGATGGACAGGTCAATCAGCCCCAGCATTTT
once	TRBD1	TRBV7-2	TRBJ2-5	CASSIGTGRETQYF	TGTGCCAGCAGCATCGGGACAGGACGGGAGACCCAGTACTTC
.	TRBD2	TRBV2	TRBJ2-5	CASSDGTSGGPWGTQYF	TGTGCCAGCAGTGATGGGACTAGCGGGGGACCCTGGGGGACCCAGTACTTC
.	TRBD1	TRBV9	TRBJ2-7	CASSVGGQGANEQYF	TGTGCCAGCAGCGTAGGGGGACAGGGGGCGAACGAGCAGTACTTC
.	TRBD1	TRBV5-6	TRBJ2-7	CASSSGGTGAEQYF	TGTGCCAGCAGCTCCGGAGGGACAGGGGCTGAGCAGTACTTC
.	.	TRBV11-3	TRBJ2-7	CASSGQGGLGEQYF	TGTGCCAGCAGCGGCCAGGGGGGTTTAGGCGAGCAGTACTTC